These T cell receptor beta chains were read from a single sample in a study of cytomegalovirus exposure and HLA in healthy donors. Measured with immunoSEQ multiplex PCR; TCRdb has only the in-frame clones, and not every one. The repertoire consists of 100,000 to 150,000 clones, with roughly four fifths occurring once and the leading ten covering about 3.9%. The sample taken for sequencing was PBMCs. All receptors come from a woman aged 40 to 50 in good health and CMV-seropositive. Each CDR3 is given with its conserved first and last residue.

TRBJ2-3 | TRBV5-6 | CASSLDQITDTQYF
TRBJ1-1 | TRBV6-5 | CASSYSPGGGYTEAFF
TRBJ2-7 | TRBV7-9 | CASSIGHPYEQYF
TRBJ2-1 | TRBV9 | CASSVISSGANEQFF
TRBJ2-7 | TRBV10-3 | CAISDQDRTNSYEQYF
TRBJ1-1 | TRBV30 | CAWSVGGQVSEAFF
TRBJ1-4 | TRBV4-2 | CASSQDSEGINEKLFF
TRBJ1-2 | TRBV6-1 | CASRPQGPSYGYTF
TRBJ1-1 | TRBV9 | CASSVGSTAAIEAFF
TRBJ1-2 | TRBV29-1 | CSVEVSGTEKQANYGYTF
TRBJ1-1 | TRBV19 | CASSIDARGGAEAFF
TRBJ2-2 | TRBV21-1 | CASSKARTSGRGDTGELFF
TRBJ2-5 | TRBV19 | CASSLAGGPQETQYF
TRBJ1-3 | TRBV2 | CASGALLFSGNTIYF
TRBJ2-2 | TRBV7-8 | CASSLAGLAGVLGWDTGELFF
TRBJ2-5 | TRBV13 | CASSLEGGRGQETQYF
TRBJ2-7 | TRBV7-2 | CASSVPGPYEQYF
TRBJ1-2 | TRBV28 | CAAGDRGYGYTF
TRBJ1-2 | TRBV5-4 | CASSLRQGFDGYTF
TRBJ2-7 | TRBV7-3 | CASSSRGTGSYEQYF